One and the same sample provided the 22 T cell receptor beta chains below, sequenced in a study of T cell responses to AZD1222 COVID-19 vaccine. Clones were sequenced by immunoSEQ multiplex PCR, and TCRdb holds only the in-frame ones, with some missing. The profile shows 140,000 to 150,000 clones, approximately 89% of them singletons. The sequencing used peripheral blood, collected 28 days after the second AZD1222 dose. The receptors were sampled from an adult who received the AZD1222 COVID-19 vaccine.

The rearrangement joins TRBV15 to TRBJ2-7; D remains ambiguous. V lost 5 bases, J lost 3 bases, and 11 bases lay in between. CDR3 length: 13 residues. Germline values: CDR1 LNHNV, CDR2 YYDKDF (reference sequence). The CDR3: CATSSSLVYEQYF. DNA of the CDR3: TGTGCCACCAGCTCTTCCTTGGTCTACGAGCAGTACTTC.

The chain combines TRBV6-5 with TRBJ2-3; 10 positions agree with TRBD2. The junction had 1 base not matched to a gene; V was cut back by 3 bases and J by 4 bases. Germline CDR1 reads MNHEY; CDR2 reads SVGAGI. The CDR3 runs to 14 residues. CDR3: CASSYGLAADTQYF. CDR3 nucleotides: TGTGCCAGCAGTTATGGACTAGCGGCAGATACGCAGTATTTT.

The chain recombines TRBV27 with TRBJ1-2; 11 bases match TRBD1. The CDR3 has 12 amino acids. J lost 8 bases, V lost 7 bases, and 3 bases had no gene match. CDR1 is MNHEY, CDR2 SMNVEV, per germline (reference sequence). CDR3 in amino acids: CASIGTGGGYTF. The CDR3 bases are TGTGCCAGCATCGGGACAGGGGGGGGCTACACCTTC.

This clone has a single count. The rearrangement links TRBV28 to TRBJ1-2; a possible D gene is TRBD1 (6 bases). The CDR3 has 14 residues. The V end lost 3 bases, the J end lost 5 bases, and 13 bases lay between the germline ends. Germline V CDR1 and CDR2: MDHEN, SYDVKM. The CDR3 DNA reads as TGTGCCAGCAGTTTGGGGTACAGGGAATATGGCTACACCTTC. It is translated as CASSLGYREYGYTF.

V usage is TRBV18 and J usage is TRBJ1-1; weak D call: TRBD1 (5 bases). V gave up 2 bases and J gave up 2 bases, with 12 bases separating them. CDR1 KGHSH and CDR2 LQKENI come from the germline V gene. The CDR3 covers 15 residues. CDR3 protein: CASSPIGRVNTEAFF. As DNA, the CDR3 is TGTGCCAGCTCACCAATCGGCAGGGTAAACACTGAAGCTTTCTTT.

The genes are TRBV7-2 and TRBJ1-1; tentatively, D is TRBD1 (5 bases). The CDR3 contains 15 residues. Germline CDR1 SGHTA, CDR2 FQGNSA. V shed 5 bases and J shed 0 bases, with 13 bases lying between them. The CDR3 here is CASSPGGGMNTEAFF. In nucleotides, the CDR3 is TGTGCCAGCAGCCCCGGGGGGGGAATGAACACTGAAGCTTTCTTT. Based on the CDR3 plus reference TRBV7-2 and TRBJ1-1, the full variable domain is GAGVSQSPSNKVTEKGKDVELRCDPISGHTALYWYRQSLGQGLEFLIYFQGNSAPDKSGLPSDRFSAERTGGSVSTLTIQRTQQEDSAVYLCASSPGGGMNTEAFFGQGTRLTVV.

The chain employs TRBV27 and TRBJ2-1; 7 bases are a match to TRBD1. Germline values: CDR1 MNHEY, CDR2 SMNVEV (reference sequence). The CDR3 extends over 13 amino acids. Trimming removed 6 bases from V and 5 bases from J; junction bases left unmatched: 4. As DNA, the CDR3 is TGTGCCAGCAGACAGGGGTTCAACAATGAGCAGTTCTTC. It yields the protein CASRQGFNNEQFF.

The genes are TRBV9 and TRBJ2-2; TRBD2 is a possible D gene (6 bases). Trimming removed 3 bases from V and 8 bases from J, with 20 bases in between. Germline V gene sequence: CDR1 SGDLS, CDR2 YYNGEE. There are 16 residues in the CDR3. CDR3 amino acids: CASSAWTNTLGGELFF. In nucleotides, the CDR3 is TGTGCCAGCAGCGCCTGGACTAATACATTGGGAGGGGAGCTGTTTTTT.

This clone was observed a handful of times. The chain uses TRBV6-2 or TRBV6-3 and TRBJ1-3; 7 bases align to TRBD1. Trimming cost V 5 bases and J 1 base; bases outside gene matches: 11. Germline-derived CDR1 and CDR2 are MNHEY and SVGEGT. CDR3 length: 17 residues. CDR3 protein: CASSPGQIYLSGNTIYF. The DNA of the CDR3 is TGTGCCAGCAGTCCGGGACAGATATATCTTTCTGGAAACACCATATATTTT.

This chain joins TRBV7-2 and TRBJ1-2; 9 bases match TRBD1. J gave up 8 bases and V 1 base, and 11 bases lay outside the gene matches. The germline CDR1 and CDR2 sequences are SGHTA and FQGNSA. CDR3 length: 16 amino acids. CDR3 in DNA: TGTGCCAGCAGCTTAGGGGGGACAGGGAAAGTTAGAGGCTACACCTTC. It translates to CASSLGGTGKVRGYTF.

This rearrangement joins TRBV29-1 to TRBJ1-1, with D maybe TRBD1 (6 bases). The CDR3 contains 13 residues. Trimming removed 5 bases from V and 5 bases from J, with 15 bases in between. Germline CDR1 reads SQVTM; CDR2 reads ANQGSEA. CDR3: CSVSRGSGTEAFF. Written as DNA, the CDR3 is TGCAGCGTTTCCAGGGGATCGGGAACTGAAGCTTTCTTT.

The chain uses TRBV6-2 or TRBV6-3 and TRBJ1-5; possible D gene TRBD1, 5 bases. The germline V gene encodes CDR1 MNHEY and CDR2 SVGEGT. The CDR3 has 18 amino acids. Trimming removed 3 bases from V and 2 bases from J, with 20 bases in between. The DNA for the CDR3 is TGTGCCAGCAGTTATTCTGTGTCAGGGAAATTGCGCAATCAGCCCCAGCATTTT. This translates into CASSYSVSGKLRNQPQHF.

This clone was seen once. CDR3 sequence reads: CAWSYSGGNTEAFF. DNA for the CDR3: TGTGCCTGGAGTTATTCAGGGGGGAACACTGAAGCTTTCTTT. The genes are TRBV30 and TRBJ1-1, with TRBD1 matching over 7 bases. The germline gives CDR1 GTSNPN, CDR2 SVGIG (reference sequence). CDR3 length: 14 residues. V shed 2 bases, J shed 1 base, and the junction held 4 bases outside the gene matches.

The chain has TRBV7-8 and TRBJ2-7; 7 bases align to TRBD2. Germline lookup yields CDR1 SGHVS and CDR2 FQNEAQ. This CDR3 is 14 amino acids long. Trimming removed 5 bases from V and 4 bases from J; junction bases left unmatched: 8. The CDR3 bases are TGTGCCAGCAGCCTTGAGGGAGGGTTATACGAGCAGTACTTC. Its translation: CASSLEGGLYEQYF.

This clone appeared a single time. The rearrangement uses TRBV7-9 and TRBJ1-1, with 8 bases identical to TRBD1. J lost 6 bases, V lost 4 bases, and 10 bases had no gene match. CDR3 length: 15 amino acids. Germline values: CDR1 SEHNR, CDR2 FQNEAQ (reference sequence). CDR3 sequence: CASSSIPQGGAEAFF. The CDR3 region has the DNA TGTGCCAGCAGCTCTATACCACAGGGGGGGGCTGAAGCTTTCTTT. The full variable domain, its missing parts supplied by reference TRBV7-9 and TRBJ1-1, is DTGVSQNPRHKITKRGQNVTFRCDPISEHNRLYWYRQTLGQGPEFLTYFQNEAQLEKSRLLSDRFSAERPKGSFSTLEIQRTEQGDSAMYLCASSSIPQGGAEAFFGQGTRLTVV.

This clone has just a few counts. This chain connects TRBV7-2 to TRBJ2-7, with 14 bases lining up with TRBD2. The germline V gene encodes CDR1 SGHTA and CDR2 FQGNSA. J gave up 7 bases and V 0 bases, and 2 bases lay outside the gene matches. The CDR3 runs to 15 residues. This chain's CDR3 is CASSLAGLAGEEQYF. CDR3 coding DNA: TGTGCCAGCAGCTTAGCGGGACTAGCGGGAGAAGAGCAGTACTTC.

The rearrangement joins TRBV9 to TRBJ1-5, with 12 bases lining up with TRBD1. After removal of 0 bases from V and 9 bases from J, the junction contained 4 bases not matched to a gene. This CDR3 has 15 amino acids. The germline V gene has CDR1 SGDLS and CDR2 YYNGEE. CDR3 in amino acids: CASSVEGQGAGPQHF. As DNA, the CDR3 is TGTGCCAGCAGCGTAGAGGGACAGGGGGCGGGGCCCCAGCATTTT.

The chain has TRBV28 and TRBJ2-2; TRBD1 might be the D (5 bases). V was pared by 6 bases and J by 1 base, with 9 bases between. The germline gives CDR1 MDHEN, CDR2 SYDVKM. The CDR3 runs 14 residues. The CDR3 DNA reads TGTGCCAGCAGCCCCGGACAGAACACCGGGGAGCTGTTTTTT. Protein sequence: CASSPGQNTGELFF.

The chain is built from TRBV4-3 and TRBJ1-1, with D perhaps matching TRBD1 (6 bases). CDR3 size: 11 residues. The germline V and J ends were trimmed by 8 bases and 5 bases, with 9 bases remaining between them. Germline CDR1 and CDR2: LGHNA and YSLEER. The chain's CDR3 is CASGGGTEAFF. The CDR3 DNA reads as TGCGCCAGCGGAGGGGGGACTGAAGCTTTCTTT.

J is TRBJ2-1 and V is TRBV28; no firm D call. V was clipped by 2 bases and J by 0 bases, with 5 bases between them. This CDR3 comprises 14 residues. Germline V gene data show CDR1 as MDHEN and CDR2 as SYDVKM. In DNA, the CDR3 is TGTGCCAGCAGTTTAGACCACTCCTACAATGAGCAGTTCTTC. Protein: CASSLDHSYNEQFF.

CDR3 sequence (DNA): TGTGCCACCAGTGACCGCCGGCTAAGAGGCGGGAACACCGGGGAGCTGTTTTTT. This gives the protein CATSDRRLRGGNTGELFF. The chain combines TRBV24-1 with TRBJ2-2; D unresolved. The CDR3 contains 18 residues. V was shortened by 4 bases and J by 1 base, with 18 bases between the two germline ends. CDR1 KGHDR and CDR2 SFDVKD come from the germline V gene.

CDR3 sequence: CASSSRRGRAPYNEQFF. In DNA form, the CDR3 reads TGTGCCAGCAGCTCTAGGCGGGGTCGGGCCCCCTACAATGAGCAGTTCTTC. V is TRBV7-9 and J is TRBJ2-1; D possibly corresponds to TRBD2 (6 bases). The CDR3 totals 17 residues. Germline-derived CDR1 and CDR2 are SEHNR and FQNEAQ (reference sequence). V lost 4 bases to trimming and J lost 2 bases, with 18 bases between them. Supplemented by reference TRBV7-9 and TRBJ2-1, the full variable domain reads DTGVSQNPRHKITKRGQNVTFRCDPISEHNRLYWYRQTLGQGPEFLTYFQNEAQLEKSRLLSDRFSAERPKGSFSTLEIQRTEQGDSAMYLCASSSRRGRAPYNEQFFGPGTRLTVL.